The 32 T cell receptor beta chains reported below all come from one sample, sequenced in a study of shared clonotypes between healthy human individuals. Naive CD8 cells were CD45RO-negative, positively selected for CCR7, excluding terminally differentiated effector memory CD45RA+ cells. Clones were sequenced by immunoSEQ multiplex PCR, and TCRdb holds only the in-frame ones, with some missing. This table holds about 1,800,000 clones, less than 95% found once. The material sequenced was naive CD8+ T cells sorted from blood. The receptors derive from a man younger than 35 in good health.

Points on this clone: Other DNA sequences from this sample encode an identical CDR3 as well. The CDR3 DNA reads TGTGCCAGTAGTATCCGGGACAGGGGAGAGACCCAGTACTTC. It is translated as CASSIRDRGETQYF. The chain recombines TRBV19 with TRBJ2-5; TRBD1 aligns across 10 bases. Germline V lookup: CDR1 LNHDA, CDR2 SQIVND (reference sequence). This CDR3 contains 14 residues. With V trimmed by 3 bases and J by 4 bases, 2 bases remained unmatched.

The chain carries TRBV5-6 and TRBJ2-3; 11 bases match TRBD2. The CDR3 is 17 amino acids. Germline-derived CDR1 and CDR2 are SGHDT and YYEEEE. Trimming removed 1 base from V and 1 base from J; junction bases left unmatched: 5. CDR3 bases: TGTGCCAGCAGCTTGTACCTGGGACTAGCGGGCACAGATACGCAGTATTTT. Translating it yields CASSLYLGLAGTDTQYF.

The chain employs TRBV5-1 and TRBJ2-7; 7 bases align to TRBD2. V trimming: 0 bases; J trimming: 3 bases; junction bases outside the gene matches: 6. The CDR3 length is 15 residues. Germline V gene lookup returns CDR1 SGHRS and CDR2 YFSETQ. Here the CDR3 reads CASSLGAGELYEQYF. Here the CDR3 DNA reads TGCGCCAGCAGCTTGGGGGCGGGAGAGCTCTACGAGCAGTACTTC.

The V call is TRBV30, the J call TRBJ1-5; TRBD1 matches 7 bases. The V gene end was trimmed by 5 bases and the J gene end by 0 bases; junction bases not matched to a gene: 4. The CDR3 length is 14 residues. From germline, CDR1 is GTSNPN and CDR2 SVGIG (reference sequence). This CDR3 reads CAWGTEFSNQPQHF. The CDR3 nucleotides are TGTGCCTGGGGGACAGAGTTTAGCAATCAGCCCCAGCATTTT.

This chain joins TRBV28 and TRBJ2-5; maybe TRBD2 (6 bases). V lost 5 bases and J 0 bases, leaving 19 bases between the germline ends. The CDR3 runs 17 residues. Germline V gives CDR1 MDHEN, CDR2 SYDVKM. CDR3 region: CASSGVAASEYQETQYF. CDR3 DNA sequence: TGTGCCAGCAGTGGCGTGGCGGCTAGCGAGTACCAAGAGACCCAGTACTTC.

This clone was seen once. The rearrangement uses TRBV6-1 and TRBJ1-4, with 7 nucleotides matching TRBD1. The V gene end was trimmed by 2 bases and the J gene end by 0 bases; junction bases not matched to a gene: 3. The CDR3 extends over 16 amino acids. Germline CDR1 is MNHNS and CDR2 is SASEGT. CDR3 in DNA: TGTGCCAGCAGTGAATACAGGGGACCAACTAATGAAAAACTGTTTTTT. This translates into CASSEYRGPTNEKLFF.

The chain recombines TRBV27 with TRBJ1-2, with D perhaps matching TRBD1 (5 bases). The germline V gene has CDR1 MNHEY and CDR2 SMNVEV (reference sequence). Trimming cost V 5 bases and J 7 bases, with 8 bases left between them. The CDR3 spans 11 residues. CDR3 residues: CASSQGTGYTF. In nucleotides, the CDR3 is TGTGCCAGCAGTCAGGGCACTGGCTACACCTTC.

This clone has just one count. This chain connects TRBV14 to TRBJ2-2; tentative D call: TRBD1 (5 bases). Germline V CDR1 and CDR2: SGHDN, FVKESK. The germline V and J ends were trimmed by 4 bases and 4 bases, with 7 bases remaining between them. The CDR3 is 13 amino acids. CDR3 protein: CASSLQGTGELFF. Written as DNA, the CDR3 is TGTGCCAGCAGCCTCCAGGGCACCGGGGAGCTGTTTTTT.

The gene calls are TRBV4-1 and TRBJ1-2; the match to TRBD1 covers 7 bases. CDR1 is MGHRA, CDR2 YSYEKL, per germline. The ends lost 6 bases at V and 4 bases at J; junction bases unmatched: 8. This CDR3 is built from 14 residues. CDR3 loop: CASRPTGEGYGYTF. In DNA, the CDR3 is TGCGCCAGCAGACCCACAGGGGAAGGCTATGGCTACACCTTC.

In DNA form, the CDR3 reads TGTGCCTGGAGTCTAGACCTTGGGGAGACCCAGTACTTC. This gives the protein CAWSLDLGETQYF. This sequence joins TRBV30 and TRBJ2-5; the D is unclear. CDR3 length equals 13 residues. Germline lookup yields CDR1 GTSNPN and CDR2 SVGIG (reference sequence). Trimming shortened V by 2 bases and J by 5 bases, and 12 bases separated the two germline ends.

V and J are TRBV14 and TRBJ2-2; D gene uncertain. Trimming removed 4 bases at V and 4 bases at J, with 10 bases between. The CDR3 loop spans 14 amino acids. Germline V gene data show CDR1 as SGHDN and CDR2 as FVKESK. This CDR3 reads CASSPRMGTGELFF. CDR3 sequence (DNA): TGTGCCAGCAGCCCCCGGATGGGCACCGGGGAGCTGTTTTTT.

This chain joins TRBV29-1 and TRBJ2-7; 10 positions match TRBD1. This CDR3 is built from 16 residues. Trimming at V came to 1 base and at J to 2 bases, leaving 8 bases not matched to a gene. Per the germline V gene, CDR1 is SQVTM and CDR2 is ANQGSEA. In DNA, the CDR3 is TGCAGCGTTGAAGGGGTGACAGGGGGCAAGGCCTACGAGCAGTACTTC. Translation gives CSVEGVTGGKAYEQYF.

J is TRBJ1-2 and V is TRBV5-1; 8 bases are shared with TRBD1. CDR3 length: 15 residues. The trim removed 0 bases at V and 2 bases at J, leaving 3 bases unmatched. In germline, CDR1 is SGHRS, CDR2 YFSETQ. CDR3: CASSLGQGLNYGYTF. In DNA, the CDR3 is TGCGCCAGCAGCTTGGGACAGGGGTTGAACTATGGCTACACCTTC.

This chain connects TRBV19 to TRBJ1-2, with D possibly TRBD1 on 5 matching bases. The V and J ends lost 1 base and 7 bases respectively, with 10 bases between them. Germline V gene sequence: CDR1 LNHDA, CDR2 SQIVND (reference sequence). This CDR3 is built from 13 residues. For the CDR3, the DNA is TGTGCCAGTAGTATAGTTTGGGGCGGTGGCTACACCTTC. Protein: CASSIVWGGGYTF. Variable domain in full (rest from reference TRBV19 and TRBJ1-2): DGGITQSPKYLFRKEGQNVTLSCEQNLNHDAMYWYRQDPGQGLRLIYYSQIVNDFQKGDIAEGYSVSREKKESFPLTVTSAQKNPTAFYLCASSIVWGGGYTFGSGTRLTVV.

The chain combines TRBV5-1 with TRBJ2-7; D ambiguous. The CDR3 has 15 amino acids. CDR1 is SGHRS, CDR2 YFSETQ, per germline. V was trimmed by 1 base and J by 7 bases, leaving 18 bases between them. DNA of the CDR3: TGCGCCAGCAGCTTGTCAGGCCTTTACGCTCCGGAGCAGTACTTC. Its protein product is CASSLSGLYAPEQYF.

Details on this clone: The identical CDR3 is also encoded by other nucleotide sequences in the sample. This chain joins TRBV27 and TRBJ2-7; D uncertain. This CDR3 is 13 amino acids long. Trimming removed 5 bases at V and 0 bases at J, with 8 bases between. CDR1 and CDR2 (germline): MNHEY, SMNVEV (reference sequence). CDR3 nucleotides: TGTGCCAGCAGTCCCGCAGCCTCCTACGAGCAGTACTTC. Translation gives CASSPAASYEQYF.

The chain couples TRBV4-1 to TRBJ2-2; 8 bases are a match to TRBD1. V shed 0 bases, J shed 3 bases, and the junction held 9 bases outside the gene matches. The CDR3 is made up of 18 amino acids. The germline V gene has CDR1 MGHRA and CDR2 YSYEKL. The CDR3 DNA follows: TGCGCCAGCAGCCAAGATCCCGGCAGGGGGCTTCACACCGGGGAGCTGTTTTTT. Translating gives CASSQDPGRGLHTGELFF.

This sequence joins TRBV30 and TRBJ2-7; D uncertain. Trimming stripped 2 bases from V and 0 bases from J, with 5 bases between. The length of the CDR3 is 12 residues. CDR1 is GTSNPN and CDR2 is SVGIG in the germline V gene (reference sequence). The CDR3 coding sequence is TGTGCCTGGAGTCTGTACTCCTACGAGCAGTACTTC. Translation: CAWSLYSYEQYF.

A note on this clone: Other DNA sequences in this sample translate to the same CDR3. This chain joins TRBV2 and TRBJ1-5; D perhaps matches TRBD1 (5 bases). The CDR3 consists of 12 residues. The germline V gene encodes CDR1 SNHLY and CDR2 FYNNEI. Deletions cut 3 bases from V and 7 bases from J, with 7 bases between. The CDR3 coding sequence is TGTGCCAGCAGTGATCCAGGGCAGCCCCAGCATTTT. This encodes CASSDPGQPQHF.

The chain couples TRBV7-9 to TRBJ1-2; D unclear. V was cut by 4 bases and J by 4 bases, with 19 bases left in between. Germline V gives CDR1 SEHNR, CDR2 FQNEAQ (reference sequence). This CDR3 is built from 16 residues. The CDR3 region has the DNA TGTGCCAGCAGCTCCCACGGGGAGGAATACTTCTATGGCTACACCTTC. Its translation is CASSSHGEEYFYGYTF. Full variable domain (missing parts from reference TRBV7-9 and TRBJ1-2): DTGVSQNPRHKITKRGQNVTFRCDPISEHNRLYWYRQTLGQGPEFLTYFQNEAQLEKSRLLSDRFSAERPKGSFSTLEIQRTEQGDSAMYLCASSSHGEEYFYGYTFGSGTRLTVV.

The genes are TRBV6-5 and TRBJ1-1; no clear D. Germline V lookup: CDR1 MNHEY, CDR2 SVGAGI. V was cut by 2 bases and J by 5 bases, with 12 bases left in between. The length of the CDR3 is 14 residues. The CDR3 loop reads CASSYGEGFTEAFF. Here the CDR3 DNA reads TGTGCCAGCAGTTACGGGGAGGGCTTTACTGAAGCTTTCTTT.

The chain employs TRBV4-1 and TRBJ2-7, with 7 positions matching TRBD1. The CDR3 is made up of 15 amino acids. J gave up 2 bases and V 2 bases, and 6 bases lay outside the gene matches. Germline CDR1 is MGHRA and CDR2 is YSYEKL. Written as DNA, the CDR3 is TGCGCCAGCAGCCAAACGACAGGGAAAACCTACGAGCAGTACTTC. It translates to CASSQTTGKTYEQYF.

Here the CDR3 reads CASSYTRGTEAFF. The CDR3 DNA reads TGTGCCAGCAGTTACACTCGGGGCACTGAAGCTTTCTTT. The chain is built from TRBV6-6 and TRBJ1-1, with no clear D. The CDR3 covers 13 residues. Trimming left V 2 bases short and J 4 bases short, with 8 bases between. Germline assignment: CDR1 MNHNY and CDR2 SVGAGI (reference sequence).

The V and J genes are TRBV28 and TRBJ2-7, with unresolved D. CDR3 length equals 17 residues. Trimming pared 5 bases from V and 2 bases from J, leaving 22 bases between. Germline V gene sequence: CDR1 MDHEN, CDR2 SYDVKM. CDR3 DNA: TGTGCCAGCAGTCACACCCCCCGCGGCGTAATAACCTACGAGCAGTACTTC. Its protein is CASSHTPRGVITYEQYF.

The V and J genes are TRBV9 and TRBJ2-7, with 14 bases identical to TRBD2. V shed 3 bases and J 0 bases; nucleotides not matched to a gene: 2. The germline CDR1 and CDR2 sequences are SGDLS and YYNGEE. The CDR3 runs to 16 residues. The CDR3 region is CASSGGLAGVSYEQYF. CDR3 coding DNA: TGTGCCAGCAGCGGGGGACTAGCGGGAGTCTCCTACGAGCAGTACTTC.

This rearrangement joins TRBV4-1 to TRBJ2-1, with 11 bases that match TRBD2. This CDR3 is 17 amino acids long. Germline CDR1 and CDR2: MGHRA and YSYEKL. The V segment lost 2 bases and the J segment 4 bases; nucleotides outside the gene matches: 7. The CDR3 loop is CASSQPQLAGAYNEQFF. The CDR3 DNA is TGCGCCAGCAGCCAACCACAACTAGCGGGAGCGTACAATGAGCAGTTCTTC.

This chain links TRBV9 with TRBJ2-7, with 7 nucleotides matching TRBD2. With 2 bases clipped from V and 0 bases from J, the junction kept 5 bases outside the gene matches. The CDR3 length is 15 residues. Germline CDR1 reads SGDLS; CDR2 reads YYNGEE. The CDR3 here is CASSVGGQRSYEQYF. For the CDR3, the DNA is TGTGCCAGCAGCGTGGGAGGGCAGCGCTCCTACGAGCAGTACTTC.

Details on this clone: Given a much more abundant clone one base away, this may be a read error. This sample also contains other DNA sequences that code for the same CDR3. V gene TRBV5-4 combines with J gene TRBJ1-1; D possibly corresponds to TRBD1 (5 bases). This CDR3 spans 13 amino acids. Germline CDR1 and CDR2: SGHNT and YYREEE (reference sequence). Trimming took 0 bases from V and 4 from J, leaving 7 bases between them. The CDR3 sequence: CASSLGGTTEAFF. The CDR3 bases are TGTGCCAGCAGCTTGGGGGGGACCACTGAAGCTTTCTTT.

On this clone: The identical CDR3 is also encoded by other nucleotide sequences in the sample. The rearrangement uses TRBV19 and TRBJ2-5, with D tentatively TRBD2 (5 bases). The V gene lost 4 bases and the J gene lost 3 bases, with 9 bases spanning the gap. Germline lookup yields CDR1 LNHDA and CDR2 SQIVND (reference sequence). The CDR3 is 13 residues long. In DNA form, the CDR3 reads TGTGCCAGTAGTACGGACTCGGAAGAGACCCAGTACTTC. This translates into CASSTDSEETQYF.

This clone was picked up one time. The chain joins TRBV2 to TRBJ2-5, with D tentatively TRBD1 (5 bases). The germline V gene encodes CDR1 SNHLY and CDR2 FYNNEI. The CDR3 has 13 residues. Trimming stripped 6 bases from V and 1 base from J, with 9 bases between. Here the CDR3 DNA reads TGTGCCAGCAGGGCTGACAGCCAAGAGACCCAGTACTTC. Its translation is CASRADSQETQYF.

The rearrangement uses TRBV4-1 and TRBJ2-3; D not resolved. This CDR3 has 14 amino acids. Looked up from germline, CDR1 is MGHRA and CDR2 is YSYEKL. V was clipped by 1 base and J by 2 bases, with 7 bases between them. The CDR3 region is CASSQGRNTDTQYF. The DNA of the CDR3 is TGCGCCAGCAGCCAAGGTCGGAACACAGATACGCAGTATTTT.

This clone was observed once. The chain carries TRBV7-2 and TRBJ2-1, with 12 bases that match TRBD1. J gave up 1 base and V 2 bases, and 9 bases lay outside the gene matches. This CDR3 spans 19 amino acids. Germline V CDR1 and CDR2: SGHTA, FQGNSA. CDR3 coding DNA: TGTGCCAGCAGCTTACGCCCGCGGGACAGGGGGCCTTCCTACAATGAGCAGTTCTTC. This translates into CASSLRPRDRGPSYNEQFF.